These T cell receptor beta chains were read from a single sample in a study of T cells in narcolepsy. Sequencing used immunoSEQ multiplex PCR; TCRdb keeps in-frame clones, though not all of them. The sample shows roughly 25,000 clones, more than 80% of them seen only once. The sequenced sample consisted of CD45RA- memory CD4+ T cells from PBMCs. The source of these receptors is a human donor with narcolepsy. The CDR3 runs from the conserved cysteine through the conserved F or W. Fields, in order: CDR3 DNA, CDR3 protein, clone size, J gene, D gene, V gene. D genes are given only for firm matches. Size is stated for part of the rows, as once, few or many counts, or as a class when the clone is expanded.

DNA: TGTGCCAGCAACAGGGAACGTGGGGCCAACGTCCTGACTTTC
CDR3: CASNRERGANVLTF
size: NA
J: TRBJ2-6
D: NA
V: TRBV6-1

DNA: TGTGCCAGCAGCTTAGGGGACAGTCTGGACACCATATATTTT
CDR3: CASSLGDSLDTIYF
size: NA
J: TRBJ1-3
D: TRBD1
V: TRBV7-8

DNA: TGTGCCTGGAGTGTGAACAGGAACACTGAAGCTTTCTTT
CDR3: CAWSVNRNTEAFF
size: NA
J: TRBJ1-1
D: NA
V: TRBV30

DNA: TGTGCCAGCAGCACAACTACGATGGGACTAGAGAACACAGATACGCAGTATTTT
CDR3: CASSTTTMGLENTDTQYF
size: NA
J: TRBJ2-3
D: TRBD2
V: TRBV9

DNA: TGTGCCAGCAGTGATCATGGGGCTAGGAATCAGCCCCAGCATTTT
CDR3: CASSDHGARNQPQHF
size: NA
J: TRBJ1-5
D: NA
V: TRBV6-1

DNA: TGTGCCACTAGACAGGGTGTCACAGATACGCAGTATTTT
CDR3: CATRQGVTDTQYF
size: NA
J: TRBJ2-3
D: TRBD1
V: TRBV6-6

DNA: TGCGCCAGCAGCTTGAGAGCGGGCTATGAGCAGTTCTTC
CDR3: CASSLRAGYEQFF
size: NA
J: TRBJ2-1
D: NA
V: TRBV5-1

DNA: TGTGCCAGCAGCGTAGCGGATACGCAGTATTTT
CDR3: CASSVADTQYF
size: NA
J: TRBJ2-3
D: NA
V: TRBV9

DNA: TGTGCCAGTAGTATCCCGGGGGGGGCCGGGGAGCTGTTTTTT
CDR3: CASSIPGGAGELFF
size: few
J: TRBJ2-2
D: TRBD2
V: TRBV19

DNA: TGTGCCAGCAGAGAGGTTTTCGGGACGAACACCGGGGAGCTGTTTTTT
CDR3: CASREVFGTNTGELFF
size: NA
J: TRBJ2-2
D: NA
V: TRBV28

DNA: TGTGCCAGCAGTCCTAGACTTGACAGGATGATTGGCTACACCTTC
CDR3: CASSPRLDRMIGYTF
size: NA
J: TRBJ1-2
D: NA
V: TRBV2

DNA: TGTGCCAGCACCGGGACATCTTTCAATCAGCCCCAGCATTTT
CDR3: CASTGTSFNQPQHF
size: NA
J: TRBJ1-5
D: NA
V: TRBV6-1

DNA: TGTGCCAGCAGCGTGTCCCCGGGACAGGGGAGGTACGAGCAGTACTTC
CDR3: CASSVSPGQGRYEQYF
size: NA
J: TRBJ2-7
D: TRBD1
V: TRBV7-8

DNA: TGTGCCATCAGCCGAGACGGAGGGTCCACTGAAGCTTTCTTT
CDR3: CAISRDGGSTEAFF
size: NA
J: TRBJ1-1
D: NA
V: TRBV10-3

DNA: TGTGCCAGCAGCCGGGACAGCGCGAACACCGGGGAGCTGTTTTTT
CDR3: CASSRDSANTGELFF
size: NA
J: TRBJ2-2
D: TRBD1
V: TRBV11-3

DNA: TGCGCCAGCAGTGGGCAGGGGGCGTCGGCCACTGAAGCTTTCTTT
CDR3: CASSGQGASATEAFF
size: NA
J: TRBJ1-1
D: TRBD1
V: TRBV5-1

DNA: TGTGCCAGCTATGAGTGGGGACAGTCGGCTTTCTTT
CDR3: CASYEWGQSAFF
size: medium-sized
J: TRBJ1-1
D: NA
V: TRBV21-1

DNA: TGTGCCAGCAGTCACCTTAGACAGGGGAGTAACGAGCAGTACTTC
CDR3: CASSHLRQGSNEQYF
size: NA
J: TRBJ2-7
D: TRBD1
V: TRBV25-1

DNA: TGCGCCAGCAGCTTACGCCAGGGGACGGGCACTGAAGCTTTCTTT
CDR3: CASSLRQGTGTEAFF
size: NA
J: TRBJ1-1
D: NA
V: TRBV5-1

DNA: TGTGCCAGTAGTGGTCCGGGACAGCGCTACACCTTC
CDR3: CASSGPGQRYTF
size: NA
J: TRBJ1-2
D: TRBD1
V: TRBV19

DNA: TGTGCCAGCAGTGCCCTAAGGTTTGGACAAATATCCAATCAGCCCCAGCATTTT
CDR3: CASSALRFGQISNQPQHF
size: NA
J: TRBJ1-5
D: NA
V: TRBV6-1

DNA: TGTGCCAGCAGCCCGACAGGGAGCAATCAGCCCCAGCATTTT
CDR3: CASSPTGSNQPQHF
size: NA
J: TRBJ1-5
D: TRBD1
V: TRBV5-6

DNA: TGTGCCAGCAGCCCGGGACAGGGGACTTACGAGCAGTACTTC
CDR3: CASSPGQGTYEQYF
size: few
J: TRBJ2-7
D: TRBD1
V: TRBV6-1

DNA: TGTGCCAGCAGCCTGGGGACAGGGACCCTCTCTGGGGCCAACGTCCTGACTTTC
CDR3: CASSLGTGTLSGANVLTF
size: NA
J: TRBJ2-6
D: TRBD1
V: TRBV14

DNA: TGTGCCAGCGGGCCACTTGGCTACGAGCAGTACTTC
CDR3: CASGPLGYEQYF
size: NA
J: TRBJ2-7
D: NA
V: TRBV2

DNA: TGCAGCGTTGCGTCGGGGGAAGAGCAGTACTTC
CDR3: CSVASGEEQYF
size: NA
J: TRBJ2-7
D: NA
V: TRBV29-1

DNA: TGTGCCTGGGGGACAGATAGCAATCAGCCCCAGCATTTT
CDR3: CAWGTDSNQPQHF
size: NA
J: TRBJ1-5
D: TRBD1
V: TRBV30

DNA: TGTGCCAGTAGTACGAGGGGGGAGACCCAGTACTTC
CDR3: CASSTRGETQYF
size: NA
J: TRBJ2-5
D: NA
V: TRBV19

DNA: TGTGCCTGGAGTGTATCGGGGCAGGGGCGAAACACCATATATTTT
CDR3: CAWSVSGQGRNTIYF
size: NA
J: TRBJ1-3
D: NA
V: TRBV30

DNA: TGTGCCAGCAGCTTAGCGGGAGGGGATGGCTACACCTTC
CDR3: CASSLAGGDGYTF
size: NA
J: TRBJ1-2
D: NA
V: TRBV7-9

DNA: TGTGCCAGCAGACCTCTCCGGGACTCCCAGTATATCTTT
CDR3: CASRPLRDSQYIF
size: NA
J: TRBJ1-1
D: NA
V: TRBV6-5

DNA: TGTGCCAGCATCCATTTCCTAGCGGGAGGACATGGCACAGATACGCAGTATTTT
CDR3: CASIHFLAGGHGTDTQYF
size: NA
J: TRBJ2-3
D: TRBD2
V: TRBV6-4

DNA: TGTGCCAGCAGTATCATTCCCCAGGGAGGGGGGCAGTACTTC
CDR3: CASSIIPQGGGQYF
size: NA
J: TRBJ2-7
D: NA
V: TRBV28

DNA: TGTGCCAGCAGCGGGGGGGTCTCAACTAATGAAAAACTGTTTTTT
CDR3: CASSGGVSTNEKLFF
size: NA
J: TRBJ1-4
D: NA
V: TRBV9

DNA: TGTGCCAGCAGCGGAGGGACAGGGGCCGTCTCTGGAAACACCATATATTTT
CDR3: CASSGGTGAVSGNTIYF
size: NA
J: TRBJ1-3
D: TRBD1
V: TRBV9

DNA: TGTGCCAGCAGCTTACTAGCGGGAAGCCTCAATGAGCAGTTCTTC
CDR3: CASSLLAGSLNEQFF
size: NA
J: TRBJ2-1
D: TRBD2
V: TRBV7-8

DNA: TGTGCCAGCAGCTTAAGCGGGAGAGACGAGCAGTACTTC
CDR3: CASSLSGRDEQYF
size: NA
J: TRBJ2-7
D: TRBD2
V: TRBV7-3

DNA: TGTGCCACCAGCAGAGATCGGGGGTATCATGGCTACACCTTC
CDR3: CATSRDRGYHGYTF
size: NA
J: TRBJ1-2
D: NA
V: TRBV15

DNA: TGCGCCAGCAGCTCGGGACTAGCGGGAGTGGTAGATACGCAGTATTTT
CDR3: CASSSGLAGVVDTQYF
size: NA
J: TRBJ2-3
D: TRBD2
V: TRBV5-1

DNA: TGTGCCAGCGGCCTAGCGGGATCCTACAATGAGCAGTTCTTC
CDR3: CASGLAGSYNEQFF
size: NA
J: TRBJ2-1
D: TRBD2
V: TRBV28

DNA: TGTGCCAGTATCGGACAGGGGGCTAGCGAGCAGTACTTC
CDR3: CASIGQGASEQYF
size: NA
J: TRBJ2-7
D: TRBD1
V: TRBV19

DNA: TGTGCCAGCAGTGAAATAGGGGGTCCTCAGCCCCAGCATTTT
CDR3: CASSEIGGPQPQHF
size: NA
J: TRBJ1-5
D: NA
V: TRBV2

DNA: TGCAGCGTTGGATCCCTCCGAGACTCCTACGAGCAGTACTTC
CDR3: CSVGSLRDSYEQYF
size: NA
J: TRBJ2-7
D: NA
V: TRBV29-1

DNA: TGTGCCATCAGTGAGGCTAGACCCACCGGGGAGCTGTTTTTT
CDR3: CAISEARPTGELFF
size: NA
J: TRBJ2-2
D: NA
V: TRBV10-3

DNA: TGTGCCAGCAGCTTAGGCTTAGGGACAGGGACCTACGAGCAGTACTTC
CDR3: CASSLGLGTGTYEQYF
size: NA
J: TRBJ2-7
D: TRBD1
V: TRBV7-6

DNA: TGTGCCTGGACCGCCGGGACTAGCGGATTCAGGAGCTCCTACAATGAGCAGTTCTTC
CDR3: CAWTAGTSGFRSSYNEQFF
size: once
J: TRBJ2-1
D: TRBD2
V: TRBV30

DNA: TGTGCCAGCAGTCCTCACCGGGACATTTCCGAGCAGTACTTC
CDR3: CASSPHRDISEQYF
size: NA
J: TRBJ2-7
D: NA
V: TRBV27

DNA: TGTGCCAGCAGCCAGGGGACAGGGGGGAGCACTGAAGCTTTCTTT
CDR3: CASSQGTGGSTEAFF
size: NA
J: TRBJ1-1
D: TRBD1
V: TRBV7-3

DNA: TGTGCCAGCAGTGAAGCTCCGGGACAGCTCTACGAGCAGTACTTC
CDR3: CASSEAPGQLYEQYF
size: NA
J: TRBJ2-7
D: TRBD1
V: TRBV6-1

DNA: TGTGCCAGCAGTGAATATGGGGGCCCCGGGGGGCAGCCCCCCCAGTACTTC
CDR3: CASSEYGGPGGQPPQYF
size: NA
J: TRBJ2-5
D: NA
V: TRBV25-1

DNA: TGTGCCAGTAGTTCCCGCCGGGACAGGGCAGGCTACACCTTC
CDR3: CASSSRRDRAGYTF
size: NA
J: TRBJ1-2
D: TRBD1
V: TRBV19

DNA: TGCGCCAGCAGCTCCGGAGGGGTAATGGAAGCAAAACTGTTTTTT
CDR3: CASSSGGVMEAKLFF
size: few
J: TRBJ1-4
D: NA
V: TRBV5-1